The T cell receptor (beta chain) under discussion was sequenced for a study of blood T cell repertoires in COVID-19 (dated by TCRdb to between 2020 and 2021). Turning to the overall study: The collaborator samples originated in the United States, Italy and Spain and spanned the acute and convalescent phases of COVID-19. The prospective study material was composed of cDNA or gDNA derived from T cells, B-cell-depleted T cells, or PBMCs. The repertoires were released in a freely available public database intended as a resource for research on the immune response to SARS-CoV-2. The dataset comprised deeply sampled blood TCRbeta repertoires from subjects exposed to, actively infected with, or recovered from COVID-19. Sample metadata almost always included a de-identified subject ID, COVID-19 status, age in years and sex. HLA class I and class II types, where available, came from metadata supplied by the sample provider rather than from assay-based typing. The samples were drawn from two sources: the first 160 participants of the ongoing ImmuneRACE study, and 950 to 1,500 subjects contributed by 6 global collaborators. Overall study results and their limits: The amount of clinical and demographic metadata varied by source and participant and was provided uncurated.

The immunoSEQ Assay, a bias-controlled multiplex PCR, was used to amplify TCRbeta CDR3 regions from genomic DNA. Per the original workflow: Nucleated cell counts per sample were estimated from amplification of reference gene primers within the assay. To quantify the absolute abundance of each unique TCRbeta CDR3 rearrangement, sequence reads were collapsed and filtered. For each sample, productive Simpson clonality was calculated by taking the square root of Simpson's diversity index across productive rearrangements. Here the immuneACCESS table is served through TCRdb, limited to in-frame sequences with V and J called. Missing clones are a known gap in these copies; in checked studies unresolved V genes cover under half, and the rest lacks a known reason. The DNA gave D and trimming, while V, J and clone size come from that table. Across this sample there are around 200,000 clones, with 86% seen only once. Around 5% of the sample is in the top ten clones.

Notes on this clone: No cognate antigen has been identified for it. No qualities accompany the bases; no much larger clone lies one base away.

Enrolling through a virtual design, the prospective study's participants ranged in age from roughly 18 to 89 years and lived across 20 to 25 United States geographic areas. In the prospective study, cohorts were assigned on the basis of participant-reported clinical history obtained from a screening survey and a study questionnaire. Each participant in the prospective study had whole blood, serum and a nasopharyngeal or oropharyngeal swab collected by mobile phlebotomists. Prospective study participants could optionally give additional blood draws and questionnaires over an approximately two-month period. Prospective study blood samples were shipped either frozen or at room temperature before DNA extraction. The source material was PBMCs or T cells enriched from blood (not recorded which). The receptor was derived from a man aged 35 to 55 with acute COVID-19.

The CDR3 region: CASSFRTSGRGDTQYF. The DNA reads as follows: TGTGCCAGCAGCTTCAGGACTAGCGGGAGGGGAGATACGCAGTATTTT. The chain is encoded by TRBV5-6 joined to TRBJ2-3; 15 central bases correspond to TRBD2. From the cysteine through the phenylalanine, the CDR3 covers 16 amino acids. The sequence is cut down to CDR3 DNA, 48 bases in frame from base 1. Sequences SGHDT (CDR1) and YYEEEE (CDR2) are obtained from the germline V gene. Ends trimmed: V by 2 bases, J by 5 bases; bases unmatched to a gene: 3.